This entry features one T cell receptor beta chain sequence. Its antigen remains unknown. This CDR3 contains 13 residues. CDR1 DFQATT and CDR2 SNEGSKA come from the germline V gene (reference sequence). The V gene lost 3 bases and the J gene lost 5 bases, with 13 bases spanning the gap. Patients having uncontrolled infection, another autoimmune disease, pregnancy or lactation were not included. The record originates from a study of T cells in Graves' hyperthyroidism and ophthalmopathy. RNA transcripts served as the template for amplifying TCR beta CDR3 regions. HTBI primers were used for first-round RT-PCR of the TCR CDR3. From the multiplex PCR reads, TCRdb called clonotypes with MiXCR, one entry per CDR3 protein. In the table there are 500,000 to 800,000 distinct CDR3 sequences, just under 45% of which are singletons. Study-wide findings and caveats: Expanded thyroid clonotypes (above 0.001) were mostly also found in blood.

The sequenced sample consisted of peripheral blood or thyroid tissue (not recorded which). The clonotype was recovered from an adult man with Graves' disease, either hyperthyroidism or ophthalmopathy (not recorded which). The V call is TRBV20-1, the J call TRBJ2-5, with D unresolved. The CDR3: CSARDERHETQYF. DNA of the CDR3: TGCAGTGCTAGGGACGAGAGGCATGAGACCCAGTACTTC.